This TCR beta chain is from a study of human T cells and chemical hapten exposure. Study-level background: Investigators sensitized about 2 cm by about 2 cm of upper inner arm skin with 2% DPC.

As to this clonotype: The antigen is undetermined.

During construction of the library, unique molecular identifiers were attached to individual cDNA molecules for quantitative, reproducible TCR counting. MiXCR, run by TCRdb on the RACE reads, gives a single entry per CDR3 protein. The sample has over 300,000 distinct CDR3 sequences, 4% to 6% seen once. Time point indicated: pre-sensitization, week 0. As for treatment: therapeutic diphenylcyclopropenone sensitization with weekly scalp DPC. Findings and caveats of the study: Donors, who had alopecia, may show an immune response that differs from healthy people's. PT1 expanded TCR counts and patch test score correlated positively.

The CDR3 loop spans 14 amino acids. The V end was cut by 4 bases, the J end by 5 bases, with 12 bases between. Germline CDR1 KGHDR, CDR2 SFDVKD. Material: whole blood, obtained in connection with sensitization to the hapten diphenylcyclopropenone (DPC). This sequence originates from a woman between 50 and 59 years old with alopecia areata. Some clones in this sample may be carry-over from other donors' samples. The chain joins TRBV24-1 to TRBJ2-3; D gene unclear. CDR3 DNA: TGTGCCACCAGTGACCGGTCTAAAGTAGATACGCAGTATTTT. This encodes CATSDRSKVDTQYF.